This passage covers 26 T cell receptor beta chains from one sample sequenced in a study of blood T cell repertoires in COVID-19. TCRdb's table, derived via immunoSEQ multiplex PCR, lists solely in-frame clones and lacks some. The table records a few hundred thousand clones, around nine tenths of them present only once. Sequencing input: PBMCs or T cells enriched from blood (not recorded which). The receptors were gathered from a woman aged 30 to 39 who had been exposed to COVID-19.

DNA of the CDR3: TGTGCCAGCAGCTTCGGGGGAAAGGGGTCCAATGAGCAGTTCTTC. This sequence encodes CASSFGGKGSNEQFF. The genes are TRBV11-3 and TRBJ2-1; TRBD2 is a possible D gene (6 bases). The CDR3 contains 15 residues. V lost 3 bases, J lost 6 bases, and 15 bases lay in between. In germline, CDR1 is SGHNT, CDR2 YENEEA.

This chain joins TRBV6-5 and TRBJ1-1, with 8 bases that match TRBD1. CDR3 length: 14 amino acids. V was clipped by 7 bases and J by 1 base; unmatched bases: 5. Germline CDR1 and CDR2: MNHEY and SVGAGI. This chain's CDR3 is CASILGQENTEAFF. CDR3 in DNA: TGTGCCAGCATCCTGGGACAGGAGAACACTGAAGCTTTCTTT.

J is TRBJ1-5 and V is TRBV28; 8 nucleotides align to TRBD1. The length of the CDR3 is 15 residues. From germline, CDR1 is MDHEN and CDR2 SYDVKM. V lost 4 bases and J lost 6; bases outside the gene matches: 8. The CDR3 here is CASSSAGGPTQPQHF. The DNA of the CDR3 is TGTGCCAGCAGTTCGGCAGGGGGCCCGACTCAGCCCCAGCATTTT.

This clone was observed a handful of times. The chain links TRBV5-6 to TRBJ2-1; D unclear. Trimming cost V 4 bases and J 3 bases, with 8 bases left between them. CDR3 size: 13 residues. Looked up from germline, CDR1 is SGHDT and CDR2 is YYEEEE. The CDR3 bases are TGTGCCAGCAGCCCGAGGCACTACAATGAGCAGTTCTTC. It translates to CASSPRHYNEQFF.

The V call is TRBV7-3, the J call TRBJ2-7, with 8 bases aligning to TRBD2. There are 15 residues in the CDR3. Trimming took 2 bases from V and 8 from J; bases not matched to a gene: 11. Germline V CDR1 and CDR2: SGHTA, FQGTGA. As DNA, the CDR3 is TGTGCCAGCAGCTTAGACGGGAGGGCCAGGGAAAAGCAGTACTTC. This encodes CASSLDGRAREKQYF. Drawing the rest from reference TRBV7-3 and TRBJ2-7, the complete variable domain is GAGVSQTPSNKVTEKGKYVELRCDPISGHTALYWYRQSLGQGPEFLIYFQGTGAADDSGLPNDRFFAVRPEGSVSTLKIQRTERGDSAVYLCASSLDGRAREKQYFGPGTRLTVT.

The chain links TRBV4-2 to TRBJ2-7; the match to TRBD2 covers 9 bases. V lost 0 bases, J lost 2 bases, and 5 bases stayed unmatched. Germline CDR1 is LGHNA and CDR2 is YNFKEQ. This CDR3 is 16 amino acids long. Written as DNA, the CDR3 is TGTGCCAGCAGCCAAGAAGTGGGCGGGAGGGCCTACGAGCAGTACTTC. This encodes CASSQEVGGRAYEQYF.

The chain recombines TRBV9 with TRBJ1-3; no clear D. Per the germline V gene, CDR1 is SGDLS and CDR2 is YYNGEE. This CDR3 comprises 14 residues. Trimming cost V 1 base and J 4 bases, with 9 bases left between them. In nucleotides, the CDR3 is TGTGCCAGCAGCGTACTATATTCCGGAAACACCATATATTTT. It encodes CASSVLYSGNTIYF.

This chain uses TRBV24-1 with TRBJ2-1, with a possible D match to TRBD1 (6 bases). The CDR3 is made up of 14 amino acids. V lost 5 bases and J 4 bases, leaving 11 bases between the germline ends. Germline V gene sequence: CDR1 KGHDR, CDR2 SFDVKD. CDR3 nucleotide sequence: TGTGCCACCAGTGGCCGGGACATATACAATGAGCAGTTCTTC. Its protein product is CATSGRDIYNEQFF.

This chain links TRBV12-3 or TRBV12-4 with TRBJ2-1; D gene ambiguous. V gave up 6 bases and J gave up 3 bases, with 3 bases separating them. This CDR3 has 11 residues. The CDR3 is CASSGYNEQFF. CDR3 nucleotide sequence: TGTGCCAGCAGCGGCTACAATGAGCAGTTCTTC.

The V gene is TRBV3-1 (or the pseudogene TRBV3-2), the J gene TRBJ2-1; 8 positions agree with TRBD2. Germline V CDR1 and CDR2: LGHDT, YNNKEL (reference sequence). V lost 6 bases, J lost 9 bases, and 16 bases stayed unmatched. The CDR3 contains 16 residues. CDR3 in DNA: TGTGCCAGCAGGCGAGGGGCGGGAGGCAGGCCTGGTGAGCAGTTCTTC. This codes for CASRRGAGGRPGEQFF.

This chain joins TRBV19 and TRBJ1-1; D unresolved. The V gene lost 4 bases and the J gene lost 6 bases, with 15 bases spanning the gap. Per germline, CDR1 LNHDA and CDR2 SQIVND (reference sequence). CDR3 size: 14 residues. In DNA, the CDR3 is TGTGCCAGTAGTAGAGGGCAGGATGCCGCTGAAGCTTTCTTT. Residues: CASSRGQDAAEAFF.

V is TRBV5-1 and J is TRBJ1-5; D is perhaps TRBD1 (5 bases). CDR1 and CDR2 from the germline V gene are SGHRS and YFSETQ. CDR3 length: 15 amino acids. V was cut by 0 bases and J by 6 bases, with 13 bases left in between. CDR3 DNA: TGCGCCAGCAGCTTGGTGCCGGGGGAGGGTCAGCCCCAGCATTTT. Its protein is CASSLVPGEGQPQHF.

V and J are TRBV27 and TRBJ1-6; D not resolved. The CDR3 length is 15 residues. From germline, CDR1 is MNHEY and CDR2 SMNVEV (reference sequence). The V end was cut by 3 bases, the J end by 0 bases, with 6 bases between. This CDR3 is CASSFTVSYNSPLHF. DNA of the CDR3: TGTGCCAGCAGTTTCACAGTCTCCTATAATTCACCCCTCCACTTT.

The gene calls are TRBV5-1 and TRBJ1-4, with 7 bases fitting TRBD1. From germline, CDR1 is SGHRS and CDR2 YFSETQ. This CDR3 has 15 amino acids. Losses at the gene ends were 0 bases for V and 3 bases for J; bases not matched to a gene: 2. In nucleotides, the CDR3 is TGCGCCAGCAGCTTGGAGCAGGGGGCTAATGAAAAACTGTTTTTT. Translating gives CASSLEQGANEKLFF.

The chain joins TRBV24-1 to TRBJ2-3; 9 nucleotides align to TRBD2. The CDR3 covers 15 residues. V lost 3 bases and J lost 4; bases outside the gene matches: 4. CDR1 KGHDR and CDR2 SFDVKD come from the germline V gene. CDR3 protein: CATSDHSGRSDTQYF. The CDR3 coding sequence is TGTGCCACCAGTGATCATAGCGGGAGATCAGATACGCAGTATTTT.

This chain connects TRBV19 to TRBJ2-1, with 9 nucleotides matching TRBD2. Germline trimming cut 8 bases from V and 3 bases from J; bases unmatched to any gene: 17. In germline, CDR1 is LNHDA, CDR2 SQIVND (reference sequence). The CDR3 contains 18 residues. The CDR3 coding sequence is TGTGCCAGTCGCGGGGCGGGAGGGTGGTGGATGGGCTACAATGAGCAGTTCTTC. It codes for CASRGAGGWWMGYNEQFF.

This rearrangement joins TRBV3-1 (or the pseudogene TRBV3-2) to TRBJ1-1; 11 positions match TRBD1. The CDR3 has 17 residues. The germline gives CDR1 LGHDT, CDR2 YNNKEL (reference sequence). The V gene end was trimmed by 2 bases and the J gene end by 5 bases; junction bases not matched to a gene: 10. CDR3 sequence reads: CASSQLRTGGAGTEAFF. Written as DNA, the CDR3 is TGTGCCAGCAGCCAATTGAGGACAGGGGGCGCGGGAACTGAAGCTTTCTTT.

This chain joins TRBV14 and TRBJ1-2, with 7 bases identical to TRBD1. In germline, CDR1 is SGHDN, CDR2 FVKESK. CDR3 length: 14 residues. After removal of 1 base from V and 4 bases from J, the junction contained 3 bases not matched to a gene. Here the CDR3 reads CASSQGTGPYGYTF. Here the CDR3 DNA reads TGTGCCAGCAGCCAAGGGACAGGTCCCTATGGCTACACCTTC.

This chain uses TRBV5-6 with TRBJ2-7, with TRBD1 matching 7 bases. The ends lost 2 bases at V and 1 base at J; junction bases unmatched: 3. Germline V gene sequence: CDR1 SGHDT, CDR2 YYEEEE. The CDR3 totals 14 residues. CDR3 DNA sequence: TGTGCCAGCAGCTTTGGGACAGCGTCCTACGAGCAGTACTTC. It codes for CASSFGTASYEQYF.

The chain recombines TRBV30 with TRBJ1-6; D perhaps matches TRBD1 (5 bases). In germline, CDR1 is GTSNPN, CDR2 SVGIG (reference sequence). The CDR3 is 15 residues long. The V and J ends lost 4 bases and 6 bases respectively, with 16 bases between them. The CDR3 sequence is CAWNMLQGGNSPLHF. In DNA form, the CDR3 reads TGTGCCTGGAACATGCTCCAGGGAGGTAATTCACCCCTCCACTTT.

The chain carries TRBV19 and TRBJ2-2; 13 positions agree with TRBD2. The CDR3 contains 16 residues. From germline, CDR1 is LNHDA and CDR2 SQIVND (reference sequence). With V trimmed by 10 bases and J by 2 bases, 7 bases remained unmatched. CDR3 DNA sequence: TGTGCCACCACGAGGACTAGCGGGAGTAACACCGGGGAGCTGTTTTTT. Protein product: CATTRTSGSNTGELFF.

The V call is TRBV19, the J call TRBJ1-3; no reliable D call. CDR1 and CDR2 from the germline V gene are LNHDA and SQIVND (reference sequence). This CDR3 has 16 amino acids. With 5 bases removed from V and 4 bases from J, the gap between germline ends came to 18 bases. CDR3 region: CASSDRRERLGNTIYF. The CDR3 coding sequence is TGTGCCAGTAGTGACCGGAGGGAGAGGCTGGGAAACACCATATATTTT.

About this clone: The same CDR3 arises from other DNA sequences in this sample as well. The gene calls are TRBV6-1 and TRBJ1-5, with a tentative D call TRBD1 (5 bases). The V gene's germline CDR1 is MNHNS and CDR2 SASEGT. Trimming took off 2 bases at V and 6 bases at J, with 8 bases between the two ends. The length of the CDR3 is 13 residues. CDR3 sequence: CASSERGGQPQHF. CDR3 DNA sequence: TGTGCCAGCAGTGAAAGGGGAGGTCAGCCCCAGCATTTT.

The rearrangement uses TRBV19 and TRBJ1-5, with D possibly TRBD1 on 6 matching bases. V lost 1 base to trimming and J lost 3 bases, with 16 bases between them. Germline V gene sequence: CDR1 LNHDA, CDR2 SQIVND (reference sequence). The CDR3 runs 17 residues. The CDR3, as DNA: TGTGCCAGTAGTATAGTCCCGGGTAGGGGGACCAATCAGCCCCAGCATTTT. Amino acid sequence: CASSIVPGRGTNQPQHF. The full variable domain, in which reference TRBV19 and TRBJ1-5 provide the parts outside the CDR3, is DGGITQSPKYLFRKEGQNVTLSCEQNLNHDAMYWYRQDPGQGLRLIYYSQIVNDFQKGDIAEGYSVSREKKESFPLTVTSAQKNPTAFYLCASSIVPGRGTNQPQHFGDGTRLSIL.

The chain is built from TRBV28 and TRBJ1-1; no reliable D call. Trimming stripped 4 bases from V and 3 bases from J, with 9 bases between. CDR1 is MDHEN, CDR2 SYDVKM, per germline. The CDR3 contains 13 residues. The CDR3 DNA follows: TGTGCCAGCAGTTCCCGTGTCGACACTGAAGCTTTCTTT. Protein: CASSSRVDTEAFF.

This clone was counted a single time. The chain uses TRBV10-1 and TRBJ2-1, with 7 bases aligning to TRBD1. The CDR3 contains 15 residues. CDR1 WNHNN and CDR2 SYGVQD come from the germline V gene (reference sequence). Trimming removed 2 bases from V and 0 bases from J; junction bases left unmatched: 1. The CDR3 DNA reads as TGCGCCAGCAGTGAGGACAGGGACTCCTACAATGAGCAGTTCTTC. Protein: CASSEDRDSYNEQFF.